A selection of T cell receptor beta chains follows, all from one sample in a study of OX40 agonist ivuxolimab in advanced cancers. Produced via immunoSEQ multiplex PCR; TCRdb's table is partial and in-frame only. Of some 130,000 clones in the sample, over 75% are singletons; the top ten hold about 0.55%. The sequencing here drew on CD4+ or CD8+ T cells sorted from blood, taken in a trial of the OX40 agonist ivuxolimab. The receptors come from an adult with an advanced solid tumor such as melanoma, head and neck, liver or kidney cancer. Each CDR3 is given with its conserved first and last residue. Fields, in order: clone size, V gene, J gene, CDR3 protein. Clone sizes are given selectively: once, few, many, or a class where the clone is expanded.

size: NA
V: TRBV30
J: TRBJ2-3
CDR3: CAWALTGGDTQYF

size: NA
V: TRBV18
J: TRBJ2-2
CDR3: CASSPNTGELFF

size: NA
V: TRBV6-5
J: TRBJ2-7
CDR3: CASSSSRDRGREQYF

size: NA
V: TRBV11-2
J: TRBJ2-5
CDR3: CASSFSWGPQETQYF

size: NA
V: TRBV6-6
J: TRBJ2-1
CDR3: CASSHLDDEQFF

size: NA
V: TRBV7-2
J: TRBJ1-5
CDR3: CASSPRNGNQPQHF

size: NA
V: TRBV5-1
J: TRBJ1-3
CDR3: CASTQGNSGNTIYF

size: NA
V: TRBV29-1
J: TRBJ1-1
CDR3: CSVDLTGNAFF

size: NA
V: TRBV27
J: TRBJ2-3
CDR3: CASSLSAGGRSTQYF

size: few
V: TRBV7-7
J: TRBJ2-1
CDR3: CASSLQGAYNEQFF

size: NA
V: TRBV5-1
J: TRBJ2-1
CDR3: CASSLPQGREQFF

size: NA
V: TRBV5-1
J: TRBJ1-1
CDR3: CASSLGPPRGTEAFF

size: NA
V: TRBV27
J: TRBJ1-2
CDR3: CASSFSGTSGYTF

size: NA
V: TRBV10-3
J: TRBJ2-5
CDR3: CAISGTGGPQETQYF

size: NA
V: TRBV11-2
J: TRBJ1-2
CDR3: CASSLVGGAGGYTF

size: NA
V: TRBV25-1
J: TRBJ1-4
CDR3: CASSEFEKLFF

size: NA
V: TRBV5-1
J: TRBJ1-1
CDR3: CATRDQTDTEAFF

size: NA
V: TRBV29-1
J: TRBJ1-1
CDR3: CSVFRGGDTEAFF

size: NA
V: TRBV27
J: TRBJ2-3
CDR3: CASSDPGQGMNTQYF

size: NA
V: TRBV6-5
J: TRBJ2-7
CDR3: CASRVAGAPGEQYF

size: NA
V: TRBV29-1
J: TRBJ1-1
CDR3: CSVGDDATEAFF

size: NA
V: TRBV6-5
J: TRBJ2-7
CDR3: CASSYSKGGATYEQYF

size: NA
V: TRBV28
J: TRBJ1-6
CDR3: CASSFQTGYNSPLHF

size: once
V: TRBV7-2
J: TRBJ2-6
CDR3: CASSPLAGANVLTF

size: NA
V: TRBV11-2
J: TRBJ1-5
CDR3: CASSSGQSNQPQHF

size: NA
V: TRBV5-4
J: TRBJ2-3
CDR3: CASSLDLVLSTDTQYF

size: NA
V: TRBV7-3
J: TRBJ2-5
CDR3: CASSQGRAGQTQYF

size: NA
V: TRBV7-2
J: TRBJ2-2
CDR3: CASSSDRGSGELFF

size: NA
V: TRBV21-1
J: TRBJ2-7
CDR3: CASSTPKKRGYEQYF

size: NA
V: TRBV5-1
J: TRBJ2-5
CDR3: CASSLKGARETQYF